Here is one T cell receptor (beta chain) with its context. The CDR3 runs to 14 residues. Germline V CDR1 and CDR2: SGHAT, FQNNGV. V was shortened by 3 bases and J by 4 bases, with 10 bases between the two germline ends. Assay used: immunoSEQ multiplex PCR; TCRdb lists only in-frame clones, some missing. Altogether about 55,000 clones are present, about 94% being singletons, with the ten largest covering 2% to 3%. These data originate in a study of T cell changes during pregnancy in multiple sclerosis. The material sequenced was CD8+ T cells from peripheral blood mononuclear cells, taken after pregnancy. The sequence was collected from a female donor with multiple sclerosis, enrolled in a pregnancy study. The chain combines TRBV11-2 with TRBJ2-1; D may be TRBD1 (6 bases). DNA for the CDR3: TGTGCCAGCAGCTTGCCGACAGGTTACAATGAGCAGTTCTTC. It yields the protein CASSLPTGYNEQFF. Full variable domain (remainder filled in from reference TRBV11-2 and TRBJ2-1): EAGVAQSPRYKIIEKRQSVAFWCNPISGHATLYWYQQILGQGPKLLIQFQNNGVVDDSQLPKDRFSAERLKGVDSTLKIQPAKLEDSAVYLCASSLPTGYNEQFFGPGTRLTVL.